Here is one TCR beta chain with its context. This clone occurred a few times. The antigen it binds to is not known. No base quality information exists; no much larger clone differs at one position. These data belong to a study of blood T cell repertoires in COVID-19 (dated by TCRdb to about 2020). A note on the overall study: Samples from collaborators originated in the United States, Italy and Spain and spanned both the acute and convalescent phases of COVID-19. The prospective study material was composed of cDNA or gDNA derived from T cells, B-cell-depleted T cells, or PBMCs. Subjects who had been exposed to COVID-19, were actively infected with it, or had recovered from it provided the deeply sampled blood TCRbeta repertoires that made up the dataset. The repertoires were released in a freely available public database meant as a resource for research on the immune response to SARS-CoV-2. Samples were obtained from the ongoing ImmuneRACE study (first 160 participants) and from over 1,000 subjects provided by 6 global collaborators. The sample metadata nearly always contained a de-identified subject ID, COVID-19 status, age in years and sex. Where available, HLA class I and class II types were taken from metadata supplied by the sample provider and were not determined by assay-based typing.

In Seattle, one collaborating source enrolled patients while the infection was active and tracked those patients longitudinally over the course of disease. Each collaborating institution followed its own protocols to collect whole blood in K2EDTA tubes. Collaborator samples were shipped for TCRbeta analysis as frozen whole blood, isolated PBMCs, or DNA extracted from either sample type. The CDR3, from cysteine to phenylalanine, totals 14 residues. Only CDR3 DNA remains: 42 bases, in frame from the first base. V was cut back by 8 bases and J by 0 bases, leaving a gap of 12 bases between them. The germline V gene sets CDR1 to SNHLY and CDR2 to FYNNEI. The research as a whole found: The quantity of clinical and demographic metadata differed by source and by participant and was supplied without curation.

The immunoSEQ Assay, a bias-controlled multiplex PCR, was used to amplify TCRbeta CDR3 regions from genomic DNA. In the original analysis: Within the assay, amplification of reference gene primers was used to estimate how many nucleated cells each sample contained. To quantify the absolute abundance of each unique TCRbeta CDR3 rearrangement, sequence reads were collapsed and filtered. Productive Simpson clonality was computed per sample as the square root of Simpson's diversity index over productive rearrangements. TCRdb re-hosts the immuneACCESS table, in-frame sequences only. Its copies lack some clones; in the studies checked, an unresolved V gene accounts for under half of them, and the cause for the rest is not known. V and J calls and clone size are as listed in that table; D and trimming were resolved from the DNA. This sample holds roughly 260,000 clones; 88% were observed only once. The top ten constitute about 11% of the sample.

This sequence originates from a woman in her 30s with COVID-19, enrolled during active disease. Input material: peripheral blood. The sequence is built from TRBV2 and TRBJ2-3; TRBD2 could be the D gene, as 5 bases match. The encoded CDR3 is CASGASRSTDTQYF. The DNA sequence reads TGTGCCAGCGGAGCTAGCAGAAGCACAGATACGCAGTATTTT.